The clone carrying this T cell receptor beta chain was counted between two and nine times. MiXCR, run by TCRdb on the RT-PCR reads, gives a single entry per CDR3 protein. In the table there are 150,000 to 250,000 distinct CDR3 sequences, 41% of which are singletons. The data belong to a study of patients and donors after allogeneic stem cell transplantation. V lost 0 bases and J 0 bases, leaving 11 bases between the germline ends. The CDR3 is 16 amino acids. CDR1 is MNHEY and CDR2 is SVGAGI in the germline V gene. The V and J genes are TRBV6-5 and TRBJ1-2; perhaps TRBD1 as D (5 bases). Sequenced material: blood, either unsorted or a sorted T cell fraction (not recorded which). This clonotype originated in a human donor who was either an allogeneic HSCT recipient or a stem cell or donor lymphocyte infusion donor (not recorded which). It is not recorded whose cells these are; they may come from a transplant donor. CDR3 sequence reads: CASSYSNRGSNYGYTF. The DNA for the CDR3 is TGTGCCAGCAGTTACTCGAATCGGGGGTCTAACTATGGCTACACCTTC.